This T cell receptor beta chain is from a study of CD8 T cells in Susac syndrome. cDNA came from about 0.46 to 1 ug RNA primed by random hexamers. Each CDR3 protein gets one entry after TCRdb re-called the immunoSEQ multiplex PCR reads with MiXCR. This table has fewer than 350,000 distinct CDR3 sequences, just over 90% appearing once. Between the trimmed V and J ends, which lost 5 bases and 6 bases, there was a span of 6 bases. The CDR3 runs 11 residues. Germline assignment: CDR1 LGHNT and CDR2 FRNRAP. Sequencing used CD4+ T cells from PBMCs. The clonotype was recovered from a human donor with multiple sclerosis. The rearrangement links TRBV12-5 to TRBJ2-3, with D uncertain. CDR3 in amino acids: CASGEGDTQYF. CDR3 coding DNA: TGTGCTAGTGGTGAAGGGGATACGCAGTATTTT.